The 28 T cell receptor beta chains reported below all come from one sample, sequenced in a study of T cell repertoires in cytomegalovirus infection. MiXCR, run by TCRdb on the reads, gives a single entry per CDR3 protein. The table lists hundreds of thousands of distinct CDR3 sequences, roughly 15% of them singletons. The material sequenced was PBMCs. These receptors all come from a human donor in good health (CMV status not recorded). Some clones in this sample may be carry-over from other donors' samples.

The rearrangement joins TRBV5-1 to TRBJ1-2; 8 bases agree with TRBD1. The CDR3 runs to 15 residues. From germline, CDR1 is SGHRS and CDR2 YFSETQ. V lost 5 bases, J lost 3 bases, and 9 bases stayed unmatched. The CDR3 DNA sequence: TGCGCCAGCAGTTACGCAGGGGGCCGAGACTATGGCTACACCTTC. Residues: CASSYAGGRDYGYTF.

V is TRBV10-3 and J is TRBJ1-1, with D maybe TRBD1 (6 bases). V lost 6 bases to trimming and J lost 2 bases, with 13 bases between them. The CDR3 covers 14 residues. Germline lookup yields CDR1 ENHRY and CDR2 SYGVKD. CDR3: CAIRHDRSNTEAFF. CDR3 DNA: TGTGCCATCAGACACGACAGGAGTAACACTGAAGCTTTCTTT.

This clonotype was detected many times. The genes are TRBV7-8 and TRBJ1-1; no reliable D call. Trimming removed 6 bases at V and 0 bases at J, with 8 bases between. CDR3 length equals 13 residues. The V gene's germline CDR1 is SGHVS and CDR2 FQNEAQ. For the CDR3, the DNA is TGTGCCAGCAGACAGCTCATGAACACTGAAGCTTTCTTT. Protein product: CASRQLMNTEAFF. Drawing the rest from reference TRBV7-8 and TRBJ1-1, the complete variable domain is GAGVSQSPRYKVAKRGQDVALRCDPISGHVSLFWYQQALGQGPEFLTYFQNEAQLDKSGLPSDRFFAERPEGSVSTLKIQRTQQEDSAVYLCASRQLMNTEAFFGQGTRLTVV.

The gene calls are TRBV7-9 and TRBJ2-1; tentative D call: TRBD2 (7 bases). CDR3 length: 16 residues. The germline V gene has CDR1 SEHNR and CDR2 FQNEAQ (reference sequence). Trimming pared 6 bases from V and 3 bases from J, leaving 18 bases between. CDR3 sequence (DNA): TGTGCCAGCAGAAGGGGGGGGGAATACGGCTACAATGAGCAGTTCTTC. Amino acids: CASRRGGEYGYNEQFF.

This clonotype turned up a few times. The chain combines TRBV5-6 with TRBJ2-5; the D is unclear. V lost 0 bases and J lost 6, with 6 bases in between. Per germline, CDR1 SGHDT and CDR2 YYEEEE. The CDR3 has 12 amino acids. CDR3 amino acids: CASSLGFKTQYF. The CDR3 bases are TGTGCCAGCAGCTTGGGATTCAAGACCCAGTACTTC.

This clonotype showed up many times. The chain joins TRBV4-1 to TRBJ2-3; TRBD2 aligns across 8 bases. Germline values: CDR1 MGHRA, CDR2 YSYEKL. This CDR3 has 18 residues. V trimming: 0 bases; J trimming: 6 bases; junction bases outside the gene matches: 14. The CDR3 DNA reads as TGCGCCAGCAGCCAAGAAACCATACTAGCGGCATTAGGCGATACGCAGTATTTT. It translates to CASSQETILAALGDTQYF.

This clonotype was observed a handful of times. In nucleotides, the CDR3 is TGTGCCAGCAGAGAGACCTTCTGGTACGAGCAGTACTTC. Its translation is CASRETFWYEQYF. The V and J genes are TRBV2 and TRBJ2-7; D call uncertain. Germline V gene data show CDR1 as SNHLY and CDR2 as FYNNEI. Deletions cut 6 bases from V and 4 bases from J, with 13 bases between. The CDR3 loop spans 13 amino acids.

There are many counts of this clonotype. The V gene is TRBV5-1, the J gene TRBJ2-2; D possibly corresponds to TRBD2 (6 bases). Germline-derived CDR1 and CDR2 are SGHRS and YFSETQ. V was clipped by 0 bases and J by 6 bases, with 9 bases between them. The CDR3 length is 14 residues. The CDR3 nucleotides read TGCGCCAGCAGCTTGGGGAGGGGTTCCGGGGAGCTGTTTTTT. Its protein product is CASSLGRGSGELFF.

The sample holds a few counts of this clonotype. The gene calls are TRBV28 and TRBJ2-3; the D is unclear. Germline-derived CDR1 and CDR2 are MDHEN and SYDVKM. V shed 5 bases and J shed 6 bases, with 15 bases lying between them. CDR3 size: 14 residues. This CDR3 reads CASSQQIGADTQYF. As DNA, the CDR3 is TGTGCCAGCAGTCAACAGATCGGTGCCGATACGCAGTATTTT.

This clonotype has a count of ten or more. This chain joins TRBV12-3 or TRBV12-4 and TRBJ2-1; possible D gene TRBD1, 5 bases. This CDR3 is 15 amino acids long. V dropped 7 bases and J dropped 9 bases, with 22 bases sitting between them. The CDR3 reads CASTSRVYHVAEQFF. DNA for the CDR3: TGTGCCAGCACCTCCAGGGTATACCACGTGGCTGAGCAGTTCTTC.

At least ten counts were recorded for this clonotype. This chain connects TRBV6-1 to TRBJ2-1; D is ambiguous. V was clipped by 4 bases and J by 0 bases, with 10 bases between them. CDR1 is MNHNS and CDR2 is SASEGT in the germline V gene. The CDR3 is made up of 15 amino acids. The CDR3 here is CASSVPVSSYNEQFF. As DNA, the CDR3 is TGTGCCAGCAGTGTCCCAGTGAGCTCCTACAATGAGCAGTTCTTC.

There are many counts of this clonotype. The CDR3 coding sequence is TGCGCCAGCAGCCGCCCGGACCGAAATGAAAAACTGTTTTTT. The encoded protein is CASSRPDRNEKLFF. The gene calls are TRBV4-1 and TRBJ1-4; D unresolved. The germline V gene encodes CDR1 MGHRA and CDR2 YSYEKL. The V end was cut by 4 bases, the J end by 5 bases, with 11 bases between. The CDR3 sequence is 14 residues long.

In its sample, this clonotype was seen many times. The CDR3 spells CASRSRAQGGGYTF. In DNA, the CDR3 is TGTGCCAGCAGGTCGAGGGCCCAAGGAGGTGGCTACACCTTC. The chain combines TRBV6-2 or TRBV6-3 with TRBJ1-2; D not resolved. The CDR3 is 14 residues long. Trimming removed 6 bases at V and 7 bases at J, with 18 bases between. Germline loops: CDR1 MNHEY, CDR2 SVGEGT.

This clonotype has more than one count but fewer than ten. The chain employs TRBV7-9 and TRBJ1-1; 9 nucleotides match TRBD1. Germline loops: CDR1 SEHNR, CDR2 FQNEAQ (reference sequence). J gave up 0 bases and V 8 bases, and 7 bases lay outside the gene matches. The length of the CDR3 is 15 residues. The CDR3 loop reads CASPRTGAMNTEAFF. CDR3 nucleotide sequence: TGTGCCAGCCCGCGGACAGGGGCAATGAACACTGAAGCTTTCTTT. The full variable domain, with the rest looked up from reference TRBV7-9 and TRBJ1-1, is DTGVSQNPRHKITKRGQNVTFRCDPISEHNRLYWYRQTLGQGPEFLTYFQNEAQLEKSRLLSDRFSAERPKGSFSTLEIQRTEQGDSAMYLCASPRTGAMNTEAFFGQGTRLTVV.

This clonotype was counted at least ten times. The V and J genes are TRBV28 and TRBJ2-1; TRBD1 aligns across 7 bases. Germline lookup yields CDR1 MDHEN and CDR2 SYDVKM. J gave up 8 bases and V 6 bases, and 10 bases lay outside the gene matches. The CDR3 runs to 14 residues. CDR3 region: CASRLTTGFHEQFF. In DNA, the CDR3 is TGTGCCAGCAGACTTACGACAGGGTTCCATGAGCAGTTCTTC.

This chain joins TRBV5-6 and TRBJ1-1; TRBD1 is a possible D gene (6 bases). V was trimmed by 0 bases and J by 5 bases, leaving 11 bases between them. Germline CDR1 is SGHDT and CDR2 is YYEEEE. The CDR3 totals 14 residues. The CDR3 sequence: CASSLAQGETEAFF. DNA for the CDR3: TGTGCCAGCAGCTTGGCACAGGGAGAGACTGAAGCTTTCTTT.

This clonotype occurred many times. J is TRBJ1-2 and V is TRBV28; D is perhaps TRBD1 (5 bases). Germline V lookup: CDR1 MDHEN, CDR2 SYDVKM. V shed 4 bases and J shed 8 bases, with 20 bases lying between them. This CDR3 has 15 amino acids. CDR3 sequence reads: CASSSGHAGDRGYTF. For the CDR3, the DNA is TGTGCCAGCAGTTCCGGTCATGCGGGGGATCGGGGCTACACCTTC.

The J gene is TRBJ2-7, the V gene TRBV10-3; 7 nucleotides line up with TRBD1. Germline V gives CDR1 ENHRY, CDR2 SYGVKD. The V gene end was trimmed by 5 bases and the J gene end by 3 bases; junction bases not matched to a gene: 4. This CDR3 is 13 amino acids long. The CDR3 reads CAISWDRDYEQYF. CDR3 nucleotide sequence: TGTGCCATCAGTTGGGACAGAGACTACGAGCAGTACTTC.

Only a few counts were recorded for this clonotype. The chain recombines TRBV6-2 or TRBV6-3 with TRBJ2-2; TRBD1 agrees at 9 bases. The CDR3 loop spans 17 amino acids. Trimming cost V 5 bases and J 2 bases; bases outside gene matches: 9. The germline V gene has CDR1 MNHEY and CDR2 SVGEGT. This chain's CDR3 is CASSDGPGQGNTGELFF. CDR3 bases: TGTGCCAGCAGTGATGGACCGGGACAGGGCAACACCGGGGAGCTGTTTTTT.

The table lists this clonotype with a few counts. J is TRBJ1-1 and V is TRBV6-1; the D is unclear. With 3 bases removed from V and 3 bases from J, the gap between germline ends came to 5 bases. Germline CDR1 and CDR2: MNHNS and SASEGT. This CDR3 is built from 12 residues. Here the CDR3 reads CASSDGDTEAFF. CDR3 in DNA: TGTGCCAGCAGTGACGGAGACACTGAAGCTTTCTTT.

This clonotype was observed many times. The CDR3 protein is CASSRREGTYEQYF. CDR3 DNA sequence: TGTGCCAGCAGTAGGCGCGAGGGCACCTACGAGCAGTACTTC. The V gene is TRBV25-1, the J gene TRBJ2-7; the D gene is possibly TRBD2 (5 bases). Germline V gives CDR1 MGHDK, CDR2 SYGVNS. The V and J ends lost 5 bases and 2 bases respectively, with 13 bases between them. The CDR3 has 14 residues.

In DNA, the CDR3 is TGTGCCAGCAGCGGAGGGGGGATCGGCGGGGGGGGGGTTACAGATACGCAGTATTTT. This sequence encodes CASSGGGIGGGGVTDTQYF. V gene TRBV7-9 combines with J gene TRBJ2-3, with TRBD2 matching 9 bases. This CDR3 has 19 amino acids. Germline CDR1 SEHNR, CDR2 FQNEAQ (reference sequence). The V gene end was trimmed by 5 bases and the J gene end by 3 bases; junction bases not matched to a gene: 18.

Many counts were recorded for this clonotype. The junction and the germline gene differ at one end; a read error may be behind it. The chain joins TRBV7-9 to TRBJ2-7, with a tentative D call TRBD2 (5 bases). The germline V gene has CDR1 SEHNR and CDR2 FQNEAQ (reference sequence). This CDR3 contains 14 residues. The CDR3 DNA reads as TGTGCCAGCAGCCCCCAAACTAGTTTGTGGCGAAGGGACTTC. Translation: CASSPQTSLWRRDF.

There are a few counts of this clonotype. CDR3 protein: CASSRESTNEKLFF. For the CDR3, the DNA is TGTGCCAGCAGTAGAGAGTCAACTAATGAAAAACTGTTTTTT. The chain has TRBV7-2 and TRBJ1-4, with unresolved D. In germline, CDR1 is SGHTA, CDR2 FQGNSA. Trimming removed 6 bases from V and 0 bases from J, with 8 bases in between. The CDR3 spans 14 residues.

The CDR3 sequence: CATSDFSRDQETQYF. The CDR3 nucleotides read TGTGCCACCAGTGATTTCTCTCGGGACCAAGAGACCCAGTACTTC. This chain uses TRBV24-1 with TRBJ2-5; D is ambiguous. Deletions cut 1 base from V and 0 bases from J, with 8 bases between. In germline, CDR1 is KGHDR, CDR2 SFDVKD. The CDR3 sequence is 15 residues long.

The CDR3 protein is CASSYYTDTQYF. The CDR3 coding sequence is TGTGCCAGCAGTTACTACACCGATACGCAGTATTTT. The rearrangement links TRBV6-6 to TRBJ2-3; D gene ambiguous. Germline lookup yields CDR1 MNHNY and CDR2 SVGAGI (reference sequence). This CDR3 is 12 amino acids long. V dropped 1 base and J dropped 6 bases, with 5 bases sitting between them.

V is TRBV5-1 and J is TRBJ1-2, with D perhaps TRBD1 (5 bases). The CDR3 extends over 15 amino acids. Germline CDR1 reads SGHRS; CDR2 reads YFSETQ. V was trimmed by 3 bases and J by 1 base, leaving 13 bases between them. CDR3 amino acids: CASSSGDRLNYGYTF. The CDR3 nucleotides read TGCGCCAGCAGCTCGGGGGACCGACTTAACTATGGCTACACCTTC.

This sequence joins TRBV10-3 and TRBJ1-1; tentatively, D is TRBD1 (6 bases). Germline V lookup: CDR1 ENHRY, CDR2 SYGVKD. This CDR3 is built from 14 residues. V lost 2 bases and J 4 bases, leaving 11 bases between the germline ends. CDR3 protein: CAISEVAGVTEAFF. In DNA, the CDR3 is TGTGCCATCAGTGAGGTGGCAGGGGTCACTGAAGCTTTCTTT.